A single sample is the source of the 25 T cell receptor beta chains below, sequenced in a study of T cell changes during pregnancy in multiple sclerosis. Measured with immunoSEQ multiplex PCR; TCRdb has only the in-frame clones, and not every one. The data show over 100,000 clones, roughly 92% seen once. The material sequenced was peripheral blood, taken in the third trimester of pregnancy. These receptors were taken from a female donor with multiple sclerosis, enrolled in a pregnancy study.

This chain links TRBV30 with TRBJ2-7, with unresolved D. The CDR3 extends over 15 amino acids. Trimming left V 1 base short and J 0 bases short, with 13 bases between. Looked up from germline, CDR1 is GTSNPN and CDR2 is SVGIG (reference sequence). CDR3 in DNA: TGTGCCTGGAGTGCGACCGACTGGAGCTCCTACGAGCAGTACTTC. Translation gives CAWSATDWSSYEQYF.

The rearrangement joins TRBV6-1 to TRBJ1-4; 7 nucleotides agree with TRBD1. CDR1 and CDR2 from the germline V gene are MNHNS and SASEGT. CDR3 length equals 15 residues. V was clipped by 4 bases and J by 4 bases; unmatched bases: 6. CDR3 sequence reads: CASSGPQGINEKLFF. CDR3 bases: TGTGCCAGCAGTGGACCACAGGGGATTAATGAAAAACTGTTTTTT.

This chain joins TRBV19 and TRBJ2-7, with TRBD1 as a possible D gene (6 bases). Germline CDR1 reads LNHDA; CDR2 reads SQIVND (reference sequence). V was shortened by 5 bases and J by 4 bases, with 18 bases between the two germline ends. The CDR3 has 15 residues. Here the CDR3 reads CASSPQGAGAYEQYF. As DNA, the CDR3 is TGTGCCAGTAGTCCCCAGGGTGCAGGGGCTTACGAGCAGTACTTC.

The J gene is TRBJ2-3, the V gene TRBV5-4, with 10 bases identical to TRBD2. Unmatched junction bases numbered 12, after V lost 2 bases and J lost 3 bases. Looked up from germline, CDR1 is SGHNT and CDR2 is YYREEE (reference sequence). The CDR3 runs to 18 residues. The CDR3 DNA reads TGTGCCAGCAGCTTCCAGGGGAGCGGGGGGGCGGGGACAGATACGCAGTATTTT. This sequence encodes CASSFQGSGGAGTDTQYF. The whole variable domain, filled in from reference TRBV5-4 and TRBJ2-3, reads ETGVTQSPTHLIKTRGQQVTLRCSSQSGHNTVSWYQQALGQGPQFIFQYYREEENGRGNFPPRFSGLQFPNYSSELNVNALELDDSALYLCASSFQGSGGAGTDTQYFGPGTRLTVL.

This chain uses TRBV30 with TRBJ1-1; perhaps TRBD1 as D (5 bases). CDR1 GTSNPN and CDR2 SVGIG come from the germline V gene (reference sequence). The CDR3 length is 12 residues. V was pared by 5 bases and J by 1 base, with 8 bases between. The DNA for the CDR3 is TGTGCCTGGTTTGACAGGAACACTGAAGCTTTCTTT. Translated: CAWFDRNTEAFF.

The chain is built from TRBV6-5 and TRBJ2-1; 10 bases are shared with TRBD1. Trimming at V came to 4 bases and at J to 7 bases, leaving 4 bases not matched to a gene. Germline V gene lookup returns CDR1 MNHEY and CDR2 SVGAGI. The CDR3 has 14 residues. The DNA for the CDR3 is TGTGCCAGCAGTTGGGGACAGGGGTGGAATGAGCAGTTCTTC. Its translation is CASSWGQGWNEQFF.

This rearrangement joins TRBV2 to TRBJ2-7; the match to TRBD2 covers 13 bases. Germline CDR1 and CDR2: SNHLY and FYNNEI. The CDR3 is 19 amino acids. Trimming took 2 bases from V and 0 from J; bases not matched to a gene: 10. CDR3 protein: CASSERWTSGGHSSYEQYF. Written as DNA, the CDR3 is TGTGCCAGCAGTGAAAGGTGGACTAGCGGGGGTCATAGCTCCTACGAGCAGTACTTC.

The chain couples TRBV2 to TRBJ2-3, with 7 bases lining up with TRBD1. The CDR3 is 13 residues long. Losses at the gene ends were 6 bases for V and 2 bases for J; bases not matched to a gene: 2. Germline CDR1 and CDR2: SNHLY and FYNNEI. CDR3 sequence: CASRGTATDTQYF. CDR3 bases: TGTGCCAGCAGGGGGACAGCCACAGATACGCAGTATTTT.

V and J are TRBV19 and TRBJ1-1, with 7 positions matching TRBD1. From germline, CDR1 is LNHDA and CDR2 SQIVND (reference sequence). J was trimmed by 8 bases and V by 3 bases; bases with no gene match: 6. The CDR3 sequence is 13 residues long. The CDR3 loop reads CASSIDRDGEAFF. CDR3 sequence (DNA): TGTGCCAGTAGTATTGACAGGGACGGGGAAGCTTTCTTT.

This clone was seen once. This rearrangement joins TRBV19 to TRBJ2-5; 8 bases are shared with TRBD2. This CDR3 spans 19 amino acids. Unmatched junction bases numbered 16, after V lost 0 bases and J lost 4 bases. CDR1 and CDR2 (germline): LNHDA, SQIVND (reference sequence). The CDR3 loop is CASSIEPWERERNRETQYF. The CDR3 DNA sequence: TGTGCCAGTAGTATAGAGCCGTGGGAGCGGGAGCGTAACCGAGAGACCCAGTACTTC.

This clone was recorded once. The rearrangement joins TRBV5-1 to TRBJ1-2; no firm D call. CDR3 size: 13 residues. Trimming took 2 bases from V and 4 from J, leaving 9 bases between them. CDR1 SGHRS and CDR2 YFSETQ come from the germline V gene. For the CDR3, the DNA is TGCGCCAGCAGCTTAATCCAATCCTATGGCTACACCTTC. Translating gives CASSLIQSYGYTF.

The J gene is TRBJ1-5, the V gene TRBV29-1, with TRBD1 matching over 8 bases. V gave up 6 bases and J gave up 1 base; unmatched junction bases: 8. CDR3 length: 15 amino acids. The germline V gene has CDR1 SQVTM and CDR2 ANQGSEA. DNA for the CDR3: TGCAGCGTCGTTCCTTCAGGGGGCAGCAATCAGCCCCAGCATTTT. It yields the protein CSVVPSGGSNQPQHF.

The rearrangement uses TRBV7-2 and TRBJ2-7; 7 bases map to TRBD1. Germline V gene lookup returns CDR1 SGHTA and CDR2 FQGNSA. The CDR3 totals 15 residues. V shed 1 base, J shed 1 base, and the junction held 4 bases outside the gene matches. The CDR3 is CASSLGQGLSYEQYF. For the CDR3, the DNA is TGTGCCAGCAGCTTAGGACAGGGCCTATCCTACGAGCAGTACTTC.

The rearrangement links TRBV2 to TRBJ1-4, with D perhaps TRBD1 (6 bases). Germline V gene sequence: CDR1 SNHLY, CDR2 FYNNEI. The CDR3 is 13 amino acids. V lost 7 bases, J lost 4 bases, and 10 bases lay in between. In nucleotides, the CDR3 is TGTGCCAGCATCAGGGGAAGTAATGAAAAACTGTTTTTT. Translation gives CASIRGSNEKLFF. The full variable domain, in which reference TRBV2 and TRBJ1-4 provide the parts outside the CDR3, is EPEVTQTPSHQVTQMGQEVILRCVPISNHLYFYWYRQILGQKVEFLVSFYNNEISEKSEIFDDQFSVERPDGSNFTLKIRSTKLEDSAMYFCASIRGSNEKLFFGSGTQLSVL.

CDR3 bases: TGTGCCAGCAGTTTAGGCCTAGACCGGATACCCAACATTCAGTACTTC. It encodes CASSLGLDRIPNIQYF. The chain has TRBV27 and TRBJ2-4, with D uncertain. V dropped 2 bases and J dropped 7 bases, with 18 bases sitting between them. CDR3 length: 16 amino acids. Germline V gene data show CDR1 as MNHEY and CDR2 as SMNVEV (reference sequence).

This clone was seen a handful of times. The V gene is TRBV7-2, the J gene TRBJ2-1; D gene uncertain. With 3 bases removed from V and 9 bases from J, the gap between germline ends came to 12 bases. Germline CDR1 reads SGHTA; CDR2 reads FQGNSA. This CDR3 region has 13 residues. CDR3 coding DNA: TGTGCCAGCAGCTTGGCTACTACCGGTGAGCAGTTCTTC. It encodes CASSLATTGEQFF.

The chain links TRBV11-2 to TRBJ2-1, with D possibly TRBD2 on 5 matching bases. V dropped 0 bases and J dropped 13 bases, with 13 bases sitting between them. The CDR3 covers 13 residues. CDR1 is SGHAT, CDR2 FQNNGV, per germline. CDR3: CASSLERAEKQFF. CDR3 coding DNA: TGTGCCAGCAGCTTAGAGCGAGCGGAAAAACAGTTCTTC.

The J gene is TRBJ2-5, the V gene TRBV11-2, with TRBD2 matching 10 bases. Germline CDR1 SGHAT, CDR2 FQNNGV. The junction had 15 bases not matched to a gene; V was cut back by 5 bases and J by 0 bases. The CDR3 consists of 19 residues. CDR3 sequence (DNA): TGTGCCAGCAGCCAACAGCGGCTAGCGGGAGACGGCCACCAAGAGACCCAGTACTTC. The encoded protein is CASSQQRLAGDGHQETQYF.

V and J are TRBV5-3 and TRBJ2-2, with 10 bases lining up with TRBD1. TRBV5-3 is given ORF status, its function remaining uncertain. This CDR3 comprises 16 residues. Unmatched junction bases numbered 6, after V lost 4 bases and J lost 3 bases. The CDR3 here is CARSPRQGADTGELFF. In nucleotides, the CDR3 is TGTGCCAGAAGCCCTAGACAGGGGGCGGACACCGGGGAGCTGTTTTTT.

This rearrangement joins TRBV29-1 to TRBJ1-3; unclear D gene. V lost 6 bases and J lost 0, with 9 bases in between. The germline gives CDR1 SQVTM, CDR2 ANQGSEA. The CDR3 has 13 amino acids. CDR3 loop: CSVTLGSGNTIYF. In nucleotides, the CDR3 is TGCAGCGTGACACTTGGCTCTGGAAACACCATATATTTT.

The gene calls are TRBV7-2 and TRBJ2-5, with 7 bases identical to TRBD1. The length of the CDR3 is 17 residues. Germline V CDR1 and CDR2: SGHTA, FQGNSA. Trimming at V came to 2 bases and at J to 6 bases, leaving 15 bases not matched to a gene. CDR3 region: CASSLRDSGQWIKTQYF. CDR3 in DNA: TGTGCCAGCAGCTTACGGGACAGTGGACAGTGGATAAAGACCCAGTACTTC.

This sequence joins TRBV15 and TRBJ2-7, with D tentatively TRBD2 (5 bases). Germline V gives CDR1 LNHNV, CDR2 YYDKDF (reference sequence). The V and J ends lost 0 bases and 1 base respectively, with 13 bases between them. The CDR3 has 16 residues. This chain's CDR3 is CATSRDTGFGSYEQYF. The CDR3 region has the DNA TGTGCCACCAGCAGAGATACGGGGTTCGGGTCCTACGAGCAGTACTTC.

The chain is built from TRBV27 and TRBJ2-3, with D possibly matching TRBD1 (5 bases). The ends were cut back, 4 bases at V and 4 bases at J, with 12 bases in the middle. The CDR3 loop spans 14 amino acids. Germline V lookup: CDR1 MNHEY, CDR2 SMNVEV (reference sequence). As DNA, the CDR3 is TGTGCCAGCAGTTGGGCAGGGCTCGCAGATACGCAGTATTTT. Protein: CASSWAGLADTQYF.

The chain carries TRBV9 and TRBJ1-2; possible D gene TRBD1, 6 bases. The germline gives CDR1 SGDLS, CDR2 YYNGEE. This CDR3 spans 13 amino acids. The germline V and J ends were trimmed by 4 bases and 3 bases, with 10 bases remaining between them. The CDR3 reads CASSKQGDYGYTF. The CDR3 DNA reads TGTGCCAGCAGCAAACAGGGCGACTATGGCTACACCTTC. Full variable domain (rest looked up from reference TRBV9 and TRBJ1-2): DSGVTQTPKHLITATGQRVTLRCSPRSGDLSVYWYQQSLDQGLQFLIQYYNGEERAKGNILERFSAQQFPDLHSELNLSSLELGDSALYFCASSKQGDYGYTFGSGTRLTVV.

The rearrangement uses TRBV5-1 and TRBJ1-1; perhaps TRBD1 as D (5 bases). CDR3 size: 13 residues. V dropped 0 bases and J dropped 4 bases, with 7 bases sitting between them. Germline loops: CDR1 SGHRS, CDR2 YFSETQ. The CDR3 spells CASSLDRFTEAFF. The DNA of the CDR3 is TGCGCCAGCAGCTTGGACAGGTTCACTGAAGCTTTCTTT.